Listed below are T cell receptor beta chains from one sample, sequenced in a study of T-cell reconstitution after alpha-beta-depleted transplantation in children. TCRdb ran MiXCR on the PCR reads and lists one entry per CDR3 protein. There are some 590,000 distinct CDR3 sequences in the sample; roughly a tenth occur only once, and roughly 3.9% lies in the top ten. Material: PBMCs from the stem cell graft donor, obtained from the stem cell graft. Receptors originate from a human donor who donated a stem cell graft to a child with acute myeloid leukemia. The conserved cysteine and the conserved F or W are not part of the CDR3 here.

J gene	V gene	CDR3 protein
TRBJ2-1	TRBV6-2/TRBV6-3	ASIRGGTGYYNEQF
TRBJ2-3	TRBV20-1	SARVSSGIQY
TRBJ2-7	TRBV5-6	ASSLEGFGEQY
TRBJ2-1	TRBV7-3	ASSSSGLAQSNEQF
TRBJ1-1	TRBV11-2	ASSLETGSWTEAF
TRBJ2-1	TRBV20-1	SAWLLAGGPGRGVNHNEQF
TRBJ1-2	TRBV5-1	ASSRGEGSYGYT
TRBJ2-7	TRBV7-6	ASRTGRSEQY
TRBJ2-5	TRBV29-1	SPGETQY
TRBJ1-1	TRBV11-1	ASSFLRDSLSENTEAF
TRBJ2-3	TRBV20-1	SAWGTDTQY
TRBJ2-1	TRBV29-1	SVHSPRDNEQF
TRBJ1-2	TRBV6-1	ASRITGGPDYGYT
TRBJ2-1	TRBV29-1	SVLSRGRQRF
TRBJ2-1	TRBV7-3	ASSRGLAGGPGYGEQF
TRBJ1-1	TRBV29-1	SVASGGIRTEAF
TRBJ2-4	TRBV18	ASSQPSGAKNIQY
TRBJ2-1	TRBV7-2	ASSLLLAGVYNEQF
TRBJ2-1	TRBV3-1	ASSQDGGSYNEQF
TRBJ2-2	TRBV11-1	ASSLEILGGTYTGELF
TRBJ2-3	TRBV6-1	ASTPQPGQATTDTQY
TRBJ2-3	TRBV12-3/TRBV12-4	ASRTTGGTQY
TRBJ2-3	TRBV10-3	AISNVASGSTDTQY
TRBJ2-2	TRBV5-1	ASSFAAPNTGELF
TRBJ2-6	TRBV29-1	SVIPPSGANVLT
TRBJ2-7	TRBV7-9	ASSLARELGHEQY
TRBJ2-2	TRBV6-4	ASSQTHGPEPGELF
TRBJ2-1	TRBV6-1	ASNPIGTSGGKQF
TRBJ2-7	TRBV7-6	ASSLRTGGELDEQY
TRBJ2-3	TRBV12-3/TRBV12-4	ASTQGASGMLDTQY
TRBJ2-1	TRBV7-2	ASSSSRGVPEQF
TRBJ2-7	TRBV12-3/TRBV12-4	ASSRLRGVLREQY
TRBJ2-1	TRBV20-1	SARATSGYSYNEQF
TRBJ2-3	TRBV20-1	SARATSGRPDTQY
TRBJ2-1	TRBV5-1	ASSLKGGTNEQF
TRBJ2-3	TRBV15	ATSRDKLAGVSAQY
TRBJ2-1	TRBV6-2/TRBV6-3	ASSYDAGGSGFGDEQF
TRBJ2-3	TRBV11-1	ASSLRRLAGGITDTQY
TRBJ2-4	TRBV3-1	ASSQTGIAKNIQY
TRBJ2-2	TRBV29-1	SVERGAGELF
TRBJ1-1	TRBV12-3/TRBV12-4	ASREGQGNTEAF
TRBJ1-2	TRBV29-1	SVVGTGNGYT
TRBJ2-7	TRBV20-1	SAGDIALEQY
TRBJ2-7	TRBV15	ATSSEETGQGSYEQY
TRBJ2-2	TRBV12-3/TRBV12-4	ASSSGNRPNTGELF
TRBJ2-2	TRBV6-2/TRBV6-3	ASNPSGLAGPEGYTGELF
TRBJ1-5	TRBV5-4	ASSLVKGSGRKENSNQPQH
TRBJ2-1	TRBV14	ASSQRLDLREQF
TRBJ2-1	TRBV3-1	ASSQEPASGRQF
TRBJ2-7	TRBV7-3	ASSLRRESEQY
TRBJ2-7	TRBV5-1	ASSGRTGGYEQY
TRBJ2-2	TRBV4-2	ASSQVRDTGELF
TRBJ2-7	TRBV12-3/TRBV12-4	ASSFGGVATYEQY